The T cell receptor beta chain under discussion was sequenced for a study of identical twins. Whole-study findings and limits: Weaker excess sharing between twins was seen in beta out-of-frame sequences. Insertions were fewer in abundant cord blood beta clonotypes, whereas memory repertoires showed none of this pattern.

cDNA molecules carried unique molecular identifiers, and template switching added a universal primer site. Each CDR3 protein is one row after TCRdb ran MiXCR on the 5' RACE reads. The table shows some 660,000 distinct CDR3 sequences, with around 8.6% occurring only once. The germline V and J ends were trimmed by 3 bases and 2 bases, with 5 bases remaining between them. CDR3 length: 12 residues. CDR1 and CDR2 from the germline V gene are LGHDT and YNNKEL (reference sequence). This clonotype was seen at least ten times. What it binds is not known. The data also belong to a second study, concerning yellow fever vaccine responses in identical twins. That paper notes: After vaccination, twins' T cell response reportedly seemed partly convergent, partly personalized.

The gene calls are TRBV3-1 and TRBJ2-7, with unresolved D. The sequenced sample consisted of PBMCs. The receptor comes from a woman between 18 and 30 years old in good health. CDR3 sequence reads: CASSQGTYEQYF. CDR3 coding DNA: TGTGCCAGCAGCCAGGGGACCTACGAGCAGTACTTC.